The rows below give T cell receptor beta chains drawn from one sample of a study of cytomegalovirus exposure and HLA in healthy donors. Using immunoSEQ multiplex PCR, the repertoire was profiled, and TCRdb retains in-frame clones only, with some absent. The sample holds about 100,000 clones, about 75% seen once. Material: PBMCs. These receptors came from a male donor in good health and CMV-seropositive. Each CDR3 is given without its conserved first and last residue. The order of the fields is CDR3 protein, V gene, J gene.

CDR3aa: ASSQEGGYQETQY
v_gene: TRBV14
j_gene: TRBJ2-5

CDR3aa: ALSPGTGTQPQH
v_gene: TRBV30
j_gene: TRBJ1-5

CDR3aa: ASSQDEGTAYEQY
v_gene: TRBV4-3
j_gene: TRBJ2-7

CDR3aa: AWTGRPETQY
v_gene: TRBV30
j_gene: TRBJ2-5

CDR3aa: AWSVAGYGYT
v_gene: TRBV30
j_gene: TRBJ1-2

CDR3aa: ASSQDSGGLYGYT
v_gene: TRBV4-2
j_gene: TRBJ1-2

CDR3aa: ASKTTENTGELF
v_gene: TRBV19
j_gene: TRBJ2-2

CDR3aa: AAGTVASNQPQH
v_gene: TRBV10-3
j_gene: TRBJ1-5

CDR3aa: ASSFNRLLSGNTIY
v_gene: TRBV7-2
j_gene: TRBJ1-3

CDR3aa: ASSRGGLAGKYNEQF
v_gene: TRBV4-1
j_gene: TRBJ2-1

CDR3aa: AILASGANVLT
v_gene: TRBV10-3
j_gene: TRBJ2-6

CDR3aa: ASSLDPRFYGYT
v_gene: TRBV5-4
j_gene: TRBJ1-2

CDR3aa: ASSYSEADTQY
v_gene: TRBV6-5
j_gene: TRBJ2-3

CDR3aa: ASSQYQDIGYT
v_gene: TRBV16
j_gene: TRBJ1-2

CDR3aa: ASTPPQGNEQF
v_gene: TRBV6-6
j_gene: TRBJ2-1

CDR3aa: ASSPRRGSYEQY
v_gene: TRBV6-5
j_gene: TRBJ2-7

CDR3aa: ASRSERGGQGYT
v_gene: TRBV7-9
j_gene: TRBJ1-2

CDR3aa: ASSPRSPGQGSNQPQH
v_gene: TRBV28
j_gene: TRBJ1-5

CDR3aa: SAGSSSYEQY
v_gene: TRBV29-1
j_gene: TRBJ2-7

CDR3aa: SVDRDRGRNGYT
v_gene: TRBV29-1
j_gene: TRBJ1-2

CDR3aa: ASSPDRGGLTFLDTQY
v_gene: TRBV18
j_gene: TRBJ2-3

CDR3aa: ASSWAPQVY
v_gene: TRBV28
j_gene: TRBJ2-5

CDR3aa: ASSLRKGQAISYEQY
v_gene: TRBV11-3
j_gene: TRBJ2-7

CDR3aa: ASSSSGRDYEQY
v_gene: TRBV6-4
j_gene: TRBJ2-7

CDR3aa: ASSTTPSNQPQH
v_gene: TRBV19
j_gene: TRBJ1-5

CDR3aa: ASSFAEAYNEQF
v_gene: TRBV11-2
j_gene: TRBJ2-1

CDR3aa: ASSADLLEQF
v_gene: TRBV18
j_gene: TRBJ2-1

CDR3aa: ASSQETGTGSSDTQY
v_gene: TRBV4-2
j_gene: TRBJ2-3

CDR3aa: ASSLPRAGGYT
v_gene: TRBV5-6
j_gene: TRBJ1-2

CDR3aa: ASNLGGGQETQY
v_gene: TRBV9
j_gene: TRBJ2-5

CDR3aa: ACGQGGETGELF
v_gene: TRBV30
j_gene: TRBJ2-2

CDR3aa: ASSQGFSNQPQH
v_gene: TRBV11-2
j_gene: TRBJ1-5

CDR3aa: ASSPTGESNQPQH
v_gene: TRBV4-2
j_gene: TRBJ1-5

CDR3aa: ASSEVEGAYTGELF
v_gene: TRBV6-1
j_gene: TRBJ2-2

CDR3aa: ASSQTGTAILYEQY
v_gene: TRBV5-1
j_gene: TRBJ2-7

CDR3aa: ASSEQLEKLF
v_gene: TRBV2
j_gene: TRBJ1-4

CDR3aa: ASSLVGTGNTEAF
v_gene: TRBV7-9
j_gene: TRBJ1-1

CDR3aa: ASSLEAPDTQY
v_gene: TRBV7-2
j_gene: TRBJ2-3

CDR3aa: ASSLDRASFERAGELF
v_gene: TRBV7-9
j_gene: TRBJ2-2

CDR3aa: SATPGVDGYT
v_gene: TRBV29-1
j_gene: TRBJ1-2

CDR3aa: AWTSPTYRGYGYT
v_gene: TRBV30
j_gene: TRBJ1-2

CDR3aa: ASSLGGRVGNTIY
v_gene: TRBV5-4
j_gene: TRBJ1-3

CDR3aa: ASSPGGGGPYEQY
v_gene: TRBV28
j_gene: TRBJ2-7

CDR3aa: ASSQENEASGFDTGELF
v_gene: TRBV4-2
j_gene: TRBJ2-2

CDR3aa: ASSPERAGQISDEQY
v_gene: TRBV27
j_gene: TRBJ2-7

CDR3aa: ASSAGLAGMSSYNEQF
v_gene: TRBV27
j_gene: TRBJ2-1

CDR3aa: ASSLFSTDTQY
v_gene: TRBV11-1
j_gene: TRBJ2-3